This T cell receptor beta chain was identified in a study of vaccination effects on CD4 cells after COVID-19. Study-level information: Prior to sequencing, the ViraFEST assay stimulated PBMC with viral peptide pools, which expanded the antigen-specific CD4+ T cells.

Germline-derived CDR1 and CDR2 are SNHLY and FYNNEI. The CDR3 contains 12 residues. Trimming pared 5 bases from V and 4 bases from J, leaving 7 bases between. With respect to this clone: Its antigen remains unknown.

Once cultured for 10 days, the cells underwent separation to obtain CD4+ T cells. Cells had half their medium changed to IL-2 medium on days 3 and 7. TCRdb's table, derived via immunoSEQ multiplex PCR, lists solely in-frame clones and lacks some. The sample yields 70,000 to 85,000 clones, about 74% seen once. The sequence was obtained from a human donor who received a COVID-19 vaccine. The chain uses TRBV2 and TRBJ2-3, with D perhaps TRBD1 (6 bases). The specimen was CD4+ T cells from PBMCs cultured without peptide, collected before COVID-19 vaccination. The CDR3 DNA is TGTGCCAGCAGTTCAGGGGCAGATACGCAGTATTTT. This encodes CASSSGADTQYF. Full variable domain (remainder filled in from reference TRBV2 and TRBJ2-3): EPEVTQTPSHQVTQMGQEVILRCVPISNHLYFYWYRQILGQKVEFLVSFYNNEISEKSEIFDDQFSVERPDGSNFTLKIRSTKLEDSAMYFCASSSGADTQYFGPGTRLTVL.